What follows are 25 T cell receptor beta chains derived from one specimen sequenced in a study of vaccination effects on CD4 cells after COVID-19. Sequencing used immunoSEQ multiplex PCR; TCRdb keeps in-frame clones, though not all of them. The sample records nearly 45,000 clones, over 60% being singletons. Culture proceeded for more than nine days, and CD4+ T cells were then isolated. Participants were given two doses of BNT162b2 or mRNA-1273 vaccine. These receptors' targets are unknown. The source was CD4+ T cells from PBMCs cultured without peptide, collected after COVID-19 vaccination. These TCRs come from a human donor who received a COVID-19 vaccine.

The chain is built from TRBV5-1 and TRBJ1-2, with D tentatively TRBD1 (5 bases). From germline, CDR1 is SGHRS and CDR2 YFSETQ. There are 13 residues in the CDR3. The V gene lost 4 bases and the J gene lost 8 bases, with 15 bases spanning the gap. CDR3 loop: CASSLDSLVGYTF. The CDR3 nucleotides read TGCGCCAGCAGCCTAGACAGTCTCGTAGGCTACACCTTC.

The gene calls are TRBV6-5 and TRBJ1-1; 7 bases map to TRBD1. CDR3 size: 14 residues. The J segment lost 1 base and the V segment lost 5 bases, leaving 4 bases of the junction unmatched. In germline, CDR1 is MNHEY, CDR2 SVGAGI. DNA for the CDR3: TGTGCCAGCAGTCGTGGGACAGCGAACACTGAAGCTTTCTTT. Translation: CASSRGTANTEAFF.

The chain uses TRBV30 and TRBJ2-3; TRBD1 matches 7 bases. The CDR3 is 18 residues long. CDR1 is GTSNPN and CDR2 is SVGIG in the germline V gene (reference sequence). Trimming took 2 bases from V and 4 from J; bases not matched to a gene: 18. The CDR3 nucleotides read TGTGCCTGGAGTCTAATACGGAGAATAGGACAGGAGGCAGATACGCAGTATTTT. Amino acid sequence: CAWSLIRRIGQEADTQYF.

CDR3 protein: CAWSALMVNTEAFF. The DNA for the CDR3 is TGTGCCTGGAGTGCCTTGATGGTAAACACTGAAGCTTTCTTT. The chain has TRBV30 and TRBJ1-1; D unclear. The V end lost 1 base, the J end lost 2 bases, and 11 bases lay between the germline ends. The CDR3 runs to 14 residues. Germline lookup yields CDR1 GTSNPN and CDR2 SVGIG (reference sequence).

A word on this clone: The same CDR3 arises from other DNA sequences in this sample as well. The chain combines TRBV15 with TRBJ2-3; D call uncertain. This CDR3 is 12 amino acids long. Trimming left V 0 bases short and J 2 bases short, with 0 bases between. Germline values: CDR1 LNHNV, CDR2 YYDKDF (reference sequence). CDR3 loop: CATSRDTDTQYF. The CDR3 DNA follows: TGTGCCACCAGCAGAGACACAGATACGCAGTATTTT.

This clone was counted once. As DNA, the CDR3 is TGTGCCAGCTCACCGCCGACAGGGCATGGCAATCAGCCCCAGCATTTT. The encoded protein is CASSPPTGHGNQPQHF. The chain recombines TRBV18 with TRBJ1-5; TRBD1 matches at 7 bases. Germline lookup yields CDR1 KGHSH and CDR2 LQKENI. The J segment lost 2 bases and the V segment lost 3 bases, leaving 7 bases of the junction unmatched. The CDR3 length is 16 residues.

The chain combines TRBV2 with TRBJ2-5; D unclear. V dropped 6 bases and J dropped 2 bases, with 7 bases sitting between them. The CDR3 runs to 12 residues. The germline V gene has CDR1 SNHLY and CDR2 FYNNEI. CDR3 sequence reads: CASSTVQETQYF. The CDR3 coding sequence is TGTGCCAGCAGCACAGTTCAAGAGACCCAGTACTTC.

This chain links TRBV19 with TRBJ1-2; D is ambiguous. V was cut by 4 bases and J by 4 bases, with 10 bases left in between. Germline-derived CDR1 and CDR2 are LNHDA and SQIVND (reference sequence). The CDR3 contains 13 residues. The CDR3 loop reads CASSNGRTYGYTF. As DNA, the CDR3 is TGTGCCAGTAGTAATGGACGGACCTATGGCTACACCTTC.

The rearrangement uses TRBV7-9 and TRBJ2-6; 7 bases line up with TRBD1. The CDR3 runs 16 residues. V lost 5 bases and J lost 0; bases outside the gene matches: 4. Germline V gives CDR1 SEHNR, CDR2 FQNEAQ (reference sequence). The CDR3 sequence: CASSLQGLSGANVLTF. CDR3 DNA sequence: TGTGCCAGCAGCCTACAGGGGCTCTCTGGGGCCAACGTCCTGACTTTC.

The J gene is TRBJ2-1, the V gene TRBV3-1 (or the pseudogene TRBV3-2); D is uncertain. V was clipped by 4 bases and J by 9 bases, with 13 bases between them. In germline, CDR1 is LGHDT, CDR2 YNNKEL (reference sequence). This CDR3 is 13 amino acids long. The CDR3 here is CASSLRVDGEQFF. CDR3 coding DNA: TGTGCCAGCAGCCTCCGGGTTGACGGTGAGCAGTTCTTC.

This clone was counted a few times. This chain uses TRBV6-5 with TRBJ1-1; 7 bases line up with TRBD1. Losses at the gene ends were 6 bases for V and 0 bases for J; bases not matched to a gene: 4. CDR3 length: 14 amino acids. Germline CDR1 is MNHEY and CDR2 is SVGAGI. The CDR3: CASRPQGLNTEAFF. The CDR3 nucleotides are TGTGCCAGCAGGCCACAGGGGCTGAACACTGAAGCTTTCTTT.

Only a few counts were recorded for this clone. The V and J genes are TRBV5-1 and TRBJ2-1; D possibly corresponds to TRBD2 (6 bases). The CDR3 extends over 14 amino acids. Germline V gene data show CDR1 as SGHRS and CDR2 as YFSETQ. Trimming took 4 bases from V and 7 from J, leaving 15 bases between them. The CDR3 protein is CASSPRTTWNEQFF. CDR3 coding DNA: TGCGCCAGCAGCCCCCGGACTACATGGAATGAGCAGTTCTTC.

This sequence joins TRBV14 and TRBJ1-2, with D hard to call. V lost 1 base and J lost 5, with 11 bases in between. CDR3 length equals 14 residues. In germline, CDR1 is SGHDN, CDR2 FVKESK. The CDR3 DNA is TGTGCCAGCAGCCAAGTTGGAATGGGATATGGCTACACCTTC. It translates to CASSQVGMGYGYTF.

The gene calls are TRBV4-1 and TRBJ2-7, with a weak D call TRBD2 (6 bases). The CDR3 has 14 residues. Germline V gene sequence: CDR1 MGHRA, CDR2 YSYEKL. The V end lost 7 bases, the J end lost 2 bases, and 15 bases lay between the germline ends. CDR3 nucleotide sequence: TGCGCCAGCAAGGAGGGCTTAACTACCTACGAGCAGTACTTC. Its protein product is CASKEGLTTYEQYF.

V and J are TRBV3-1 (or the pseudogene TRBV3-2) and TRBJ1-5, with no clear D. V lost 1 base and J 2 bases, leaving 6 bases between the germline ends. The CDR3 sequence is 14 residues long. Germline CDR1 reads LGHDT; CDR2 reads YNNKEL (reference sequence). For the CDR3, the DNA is TGTGCCAGCAGCCAAGCGTCAGGCAATCAGCCCCAGCATTTT. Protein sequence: CASSQASGNQPQHF.

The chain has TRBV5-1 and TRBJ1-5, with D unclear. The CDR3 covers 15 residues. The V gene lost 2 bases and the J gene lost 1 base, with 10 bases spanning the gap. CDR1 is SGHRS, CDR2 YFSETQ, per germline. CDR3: CASSFEGGSNQPQHF. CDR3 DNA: TGCGCCAGCAGCTTTGAGGGAGGAAGCAATCAGCCCCAGCATTTT.

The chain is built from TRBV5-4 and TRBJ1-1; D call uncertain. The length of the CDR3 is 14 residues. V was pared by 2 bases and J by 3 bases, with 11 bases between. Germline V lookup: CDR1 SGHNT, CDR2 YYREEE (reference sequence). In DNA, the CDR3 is TGTGCCAGCAGCTTTAGGGAGCCGGACACTGAAGCTTTCTTT. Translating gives CASSFREPDTEAFF.

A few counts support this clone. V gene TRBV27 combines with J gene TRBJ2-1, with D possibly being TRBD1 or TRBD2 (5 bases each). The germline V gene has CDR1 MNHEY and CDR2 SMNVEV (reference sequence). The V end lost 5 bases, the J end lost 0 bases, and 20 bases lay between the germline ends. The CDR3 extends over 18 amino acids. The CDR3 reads CASSRGIGVSSSYNEQFF. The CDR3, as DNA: TGTGCCAGCAGTAGAGGGATAGGGGTTTCTAGCTCCTACAATGAGCAGTTCTTC.

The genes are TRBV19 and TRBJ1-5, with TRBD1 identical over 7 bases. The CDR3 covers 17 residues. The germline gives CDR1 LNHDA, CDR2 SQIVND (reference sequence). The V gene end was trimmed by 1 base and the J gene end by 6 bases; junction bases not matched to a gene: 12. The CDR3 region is CASSIAGGGAIGQPQHF. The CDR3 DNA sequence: TGTGCCAGTAGTATAGCAGGGGGTGGGGCAATCGGTCAGCCCCAGCATTTT. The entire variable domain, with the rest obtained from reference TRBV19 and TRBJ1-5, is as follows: DGGITQSPKYLFRKEGQNVTLSCEQNLNHDAMYWYRQDPGQGLRLIYYSQIVNDFQKGDIAEGYSVSREKKESFPLTVTSAQKNPTAFYLCASSIAGGGAIGQPQHFGDGTRLSIL.

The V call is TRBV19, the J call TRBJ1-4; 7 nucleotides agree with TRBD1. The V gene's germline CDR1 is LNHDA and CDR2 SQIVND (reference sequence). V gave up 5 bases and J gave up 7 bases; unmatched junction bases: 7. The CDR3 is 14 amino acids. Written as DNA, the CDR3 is TGTGCCAGTAGTGCGACAGGGAGGGTTGAAAAACTGTTTTTT. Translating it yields CASSATGRVEKLFF.

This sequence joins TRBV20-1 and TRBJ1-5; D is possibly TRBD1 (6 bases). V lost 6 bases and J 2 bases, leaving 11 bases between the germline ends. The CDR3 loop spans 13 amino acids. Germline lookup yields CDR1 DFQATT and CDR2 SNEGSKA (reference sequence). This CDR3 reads CSASPGGNQPQHF. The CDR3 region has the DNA TGCAGTGCGAGTCCAGGGGGCAATCAGCCCCAGCATTTT.

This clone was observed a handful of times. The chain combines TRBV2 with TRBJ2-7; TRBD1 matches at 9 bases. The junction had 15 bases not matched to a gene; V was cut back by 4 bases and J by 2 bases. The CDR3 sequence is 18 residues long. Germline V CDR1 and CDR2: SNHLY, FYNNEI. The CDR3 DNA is TGTGCCAGCAGTGTTCCCGCTTTCGGACAGGGGCTTACCTACGAGCAGTACTTC. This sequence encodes CASSVPAFGQGLTYEQYF.

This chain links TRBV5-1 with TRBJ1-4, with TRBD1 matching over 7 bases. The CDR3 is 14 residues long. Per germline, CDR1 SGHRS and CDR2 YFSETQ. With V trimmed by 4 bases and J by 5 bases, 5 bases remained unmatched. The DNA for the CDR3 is TGCGCCAGCAGCACGGGACAGCCGAATGAAAAACTGTTTTTT. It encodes CASSTGQPNEKLFF.

This CDR3 reads CASSLDPQIMNTEAFF. CDR3 sequence (DNA): TGTGCCAGCAGCTTAGATCCTCAGATAATGAACACTGAAGCTTTCTTT. The gene calls are TRBV11-2 and TRBJ1-1; unclear D gene. CDR1 and CDR2 from the germline V gene are SGHAT and FQNNGV. This CDR3 has 16 residues. Trimming cost V 0 bases and J 0 bases, with 11 bases left between them.

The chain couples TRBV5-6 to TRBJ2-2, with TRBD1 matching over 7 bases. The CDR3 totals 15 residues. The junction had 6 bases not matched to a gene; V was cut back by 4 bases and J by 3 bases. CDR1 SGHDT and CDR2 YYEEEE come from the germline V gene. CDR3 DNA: TGTGCCAGCAGCCCTGGGACAGTGGACACCGGGGAGCTGTTTTTT. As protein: CASSPGTVDTGELFF.